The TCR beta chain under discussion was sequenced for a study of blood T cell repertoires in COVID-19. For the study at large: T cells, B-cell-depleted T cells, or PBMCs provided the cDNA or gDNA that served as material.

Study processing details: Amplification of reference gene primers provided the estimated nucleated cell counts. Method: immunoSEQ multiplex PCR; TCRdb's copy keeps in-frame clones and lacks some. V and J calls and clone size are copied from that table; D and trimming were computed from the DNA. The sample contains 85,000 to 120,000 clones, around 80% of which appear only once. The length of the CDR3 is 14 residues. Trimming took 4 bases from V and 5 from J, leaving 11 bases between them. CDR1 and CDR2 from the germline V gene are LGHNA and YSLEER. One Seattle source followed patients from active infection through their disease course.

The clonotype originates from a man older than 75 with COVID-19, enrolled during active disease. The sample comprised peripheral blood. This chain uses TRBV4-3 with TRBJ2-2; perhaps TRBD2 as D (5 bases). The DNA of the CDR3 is TGCGCCAGCAGCCTGTGGACTGATACCGGGGAGCTGTTTTTT. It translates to CASSLWTDTGELFF.